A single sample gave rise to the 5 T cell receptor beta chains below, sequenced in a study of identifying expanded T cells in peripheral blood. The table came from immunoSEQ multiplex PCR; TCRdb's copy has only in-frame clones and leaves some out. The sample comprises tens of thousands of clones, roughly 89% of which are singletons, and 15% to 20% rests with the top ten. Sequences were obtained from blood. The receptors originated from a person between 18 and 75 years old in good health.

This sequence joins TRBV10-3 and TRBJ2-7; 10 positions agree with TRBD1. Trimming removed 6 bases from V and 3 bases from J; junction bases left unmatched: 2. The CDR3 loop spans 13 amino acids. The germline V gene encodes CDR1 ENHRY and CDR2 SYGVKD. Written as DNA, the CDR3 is TGTGCCATCAGCTGGACAGGGGGCTACGAGCAGTACTTC. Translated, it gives CAISWTGGYEQYF.

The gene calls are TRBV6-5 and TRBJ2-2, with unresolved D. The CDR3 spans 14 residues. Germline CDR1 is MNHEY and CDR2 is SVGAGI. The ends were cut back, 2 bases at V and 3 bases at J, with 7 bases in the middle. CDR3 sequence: CASSYLKDTGELFF. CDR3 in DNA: TGTGCCAGCAGTTACCTAAAGGACACCGGGGAGCTGTTTTTT.

CDR3 sequence: CASSRDSRNYGYTF. In nucleotides, the CDR3 is TGTGCCAGCAGTAGGGACAGCCGAAACTATGGCTACACCTTC. The chain links TRBV2 to TRBJ1-2; 7 nucleotides agree with TRBD1. CDR1 and CDR2 (germline): SNHLY, FYNNEI. The V gene end was trimmed by 5 bases and the J gene end by 2 bases; junction bases not matched to a gene: 5. The CDR3 runs 14 residues.

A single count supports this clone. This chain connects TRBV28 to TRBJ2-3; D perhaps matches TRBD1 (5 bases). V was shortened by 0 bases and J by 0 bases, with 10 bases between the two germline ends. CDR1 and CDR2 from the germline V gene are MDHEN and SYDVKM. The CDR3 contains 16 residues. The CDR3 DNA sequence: TGTGCCAGCAGTTTATGGACAGCAGTTAGCACAGATACGCAGTATTTT. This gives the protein CASSLWTAVSTDTQYF.

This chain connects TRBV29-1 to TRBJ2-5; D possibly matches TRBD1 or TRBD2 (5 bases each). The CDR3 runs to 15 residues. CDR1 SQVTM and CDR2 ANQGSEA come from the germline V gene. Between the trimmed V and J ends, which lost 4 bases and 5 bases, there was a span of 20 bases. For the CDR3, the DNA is TGCAGCGTTGGGCCACAAGTCCCGGGACGGGAGACCCAGTACTTC. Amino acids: CSVGPQVPGRETQYF.